This TCR beta chain derives from a study of CD8+ T cells in alopecia areata. In each case, RNA was isolated and then reverse transcribed into cDNA as the sequencing template. Clones were sequenced by immunoSEQ multiplex PCR, and TCRdb holds only the in-frame ones, with some missing. The table records hundreds of thousands of clones, about 53% of them present only once. Investigators sorted PBMCs to obtain both CD4+ and CD8+ T cells. The sample consisted of CD4+ T cells sorted from blood, taken at week 0. The receptor was derived from a human donor with alopecia areata.

CDR3: CASSPPWAGGRETQYF. The CDR3 bases are TGTGCCAGCAGCCCCCCATGGGCGGGAGGACGGGAGACCCAGTACTTC. The V call is TRBV7-6, the J call TRBJ2-5; 8 bases line up with TRBD2. CDR1 SGHVS and CDR2 FNYEAQ come from the germline V gene. This CDR3 spans 16 amino acids. Trimming cost V 5 bases and J 5 bases; bases outside gene matches: 13.